One sample yielded the 27 T cell receptor beta chains listed below, sequenced in a study of blood T cell repertoires in COVID-19. The protocol was immunoSEQ multiplex PCR, while the TCRdb copy is restricted to in-frame clones and leaves out a portion. The table has 180,000 or so clones, around four fifths seen once. Material for sequencing was peripheral blood. The receptor source for this set is a woman in her seventies with COVID-19, enrolled during active disease.

The chain recombines TRBV11-3 with TRBJ1-1; tentative D call: TRBD1 (6 bases). Looked up from germline, CDR1 is SGHNT and CDR2 is YENEEA. The CDR3 contains 16 residues. V was cut by 3 bases and J by 2 bases, with 16 bases left in between. The DNA for the CDR3 is TGTGCCAGCAGCTTTTTGGGGAGGGGGGCAAACACTGAAGCTTTCTTT. Encoded protein: CASSFLGRGANTEAFF.

This chain links TRBV10-3 with TRBJ2-7, with 10 bases matching TRBD1. Unmatched junction bases numbered 11, after V lost 10 bases and J lost 2 bases. The CDR3 sequence is 15 residues long. CDR1 and CDR2 (germline): ENHRY, SYGVKD. The CDR3, as DNA: TGTGCCACCTCTGACAGGGGGCTTAGCACCTACGAGCAGTACTTC. This translates into CATSDRGLSTYEQYF.

The chain recombines TRBV4-1 with TRBJ2-2; TRBD1 agrees at 10 bases. The trim removed 3 bases at V and 3 bases at J, leaving 7 bases unmatched. Germline V gene lookup returns CDR1 MGHRA and CDR2 YSYEKL. The CDR3 has 17 amino acids. The CDR3 region is CASSQKTGGLDTGELFF. CDR3 coding DNA: TGCGCCAGCAGCCAGAAGACAGGGGGCTTGGACACCGGGGAGCTGTTTTTT.

This rearrangement joins TRBV30 to TRBJ1-6; 7 bases match TRBD1. Germline assignment: CDR1 GTSNPN and CDR2 SVGIG (reference sequence). This CDR3 has 16 residues. Trimming took 2 bases from V and 5 from J; bases not matched to a gene: 9. CDR3 protein: CAWSRIGDSDNSPLHF. The CDR3 DNA is TGTGCCTGGAGTCGTATCGGGGACAGTGATAATTCACCCCTCCACTTT.

This sequence joins TRBV28 and TRBJ1-2, with D possibly TRBD1 on 5 matching bases. This CDR3 comprises 15 residues. Germline CDR1 is MDHEN and CDR2 is SYDVKM. V was shortened by 3 bases and J by 0 bases, with 11 bases between the two germline ends. This CDR3 is CASSLSGGANYGYTF. Here the CDR3 DNA reads TGTGCCAGCAGTTTGTCGGGGGGTGCTAACTATGGCTACACCTTC.

This chain joins TRBV14 and TRBJ2-7; D perhaps matches TRBD2 (5 bases). V lost 6 bases and J 3 bases, leaving 12 bases between the germline ends. This CDR3 is built from 13 residues. The germline V gene has CDR1 SGHDN and CDR2 FVKESK. Here the CDR3 reads CASRDGNYYEQYF. CDR3 coding DNA: TGTGCCAGCAGAGACGGGAACTACTACGAGCAGTACTTC. Full variable domain (missing parts from reference TRBV14 and TRBJ2-7): EAGVTQFPSHSVIEKGQTVTLRCDPISGHDNLYWYRRVMGKEIKFLLHFVKESKQDESGMPNNRFLAERTGGTYSTLKVQPAELEDSGVYFCASRDGNYYEQYFGPGTRLTVT.

For the CDR3, the DNA is TGTGCCAGTAGTACGGGGGGAGGCACGCAGTATTTT. This codes for CASSTGGGTQYF. The chain carries TRBV19 and TRBJ2-3; 7 bases align to TRBD2. This CDR3 region has 12 residues. With 4 bases clipped from V and 9 bases from J, the junction kept 4 bases outside the gene matches. Germline V gene lookup returns CDR1 LNHDA and CDR2 SQIVND (reference sequence).

The rearrangement uses TRBV7-2 and TRBJ2-1, with 7 bases matching TRBD2. Germline-derived CDR1 and CDR2 are SGHTA and FQGNSA. The J segment lost 7 bases and the V segment lost 2 bases, leaving 5 bases of the junction unmatched. CDR3 length: 14 amino acids. CDR3 in amino acids: CASSLPQGGNEQFF. The CDR3 nucleotides read TGTGCCAGCAGCTTACCGCAGGGAGGGAATGAGCAGTTCTTC.

The CDR3 loop reads CAISGRLAGEGGELFF. CDR3 coding DNA: TGTGCCATCAGTGGTCGACTAGCGGGAGAAGGCGGGGAGCTGTTTTTT. The J gene is TRBJ2-2, the V gene TRBV10-3; TRBD2 matches 12 bases. The CDR3 runs 16 residues. The germline V gene encodes CDR1 ENHRY and CDR2 SYGVKD. J was trimmed by 7 bases and V by 4 bases; bases with no gene match: 7.

CDR3 amino acids: CASSYHPTGRTEAFF. The CDR3, as DNA: TGTGCCAGCAGCTACCACCCTACAGGGAGAACTGAAGCTTTCTTT. The V gene is TRBV11-2, the J gene TRBJ1-1; D may be TRBD1 (6 bases). The germline V and J ends were trimmed by 4 bases and 5 bases, with 17 bases remaining between them. The CDR3 spans 15 residues. Germline V gene sequence: CDR1 SGHAT, CDR2 FQNNGV.

The rearrangement uses TRBV5-8 and TRBJ1-2; no reliable D call. Per germline, CDR1 SGHTS and CDR2 YDEGEE. Trimming removed 4 bases at V and 6 bases at J, with 13 bases between. This CDR3 spans 13 amino acids. CDR3: CASSGTVGHGYTF. DNA of the CDR3: TGTGCCAGCAGCGGTACAGTGGGCCATGGCTACACCTTC.

The chain recombines TRBV28 with TRBJ2-2, with TRBD1 identical over 11 bases. This CDR3 contains 19 residues. The germline gives CDR1 MDHEN, CDR2 SYDVKM. With V trimmed by 5 bases and J by 6 bases, 17 bases remained unmatched. CDR3 amino acids: CASSQDRGRPTMAPGELFF. As DNA, the CDR3 is TGTGCCAGCAGTCAGGACAGGGGGCGACCCACTATGGCACCCGGGGAGCTGTTTTTT.

The J gene is TRBJ1-1, the V gene TRBV25-1; D is unresolved. Germline V gives CDR1 MGHDK, CDR2 SYGVNS. V lost 7 bases, J lost 5 bases, and 17 bases lay in between. CDR3 length: 14 residues. CDR3 DNA sequence: TGTGCCAGCACCGCTGCCAGTCCTCTTACTGAAGCTTTCTTT. Translation gives CASTAASPLTEAFF. Full variable domain (missing parts from reference TRBV25-1 and TRBJ1-1): EADIYQTPRYLVIGTGKKITLECSQTMGHDKMYWYQQDPGMELHLIHYSYGVNSTEKGDLSSESTVSRIRTEHFPLTLESARPSHTSQYLCASTAASPLTEAFFGQGTRLTVV.

This chain links TRBV2 with TRBJ2-7, with a possible D match to TRBD2 (5 bases). This CDR3 spans 13 amino acids. Germline assignment: CDR1 SNHLY and CDR2 FYNNEI. Between the trimmed V and J ends, which lost 5 bases and 6 bases, there was a span of 14 bases. This CDR3 reads CASSLLWSGEQYV. Here the CDR3 DNA reads TGTGCCAGCAGTCTGCTTTGGAGCGGCGAGCAGTACGTC.

The chain recombines TRBV6-5 with TRBJ2-5; TRBD1 aligns across 7 bases. V was clipped by 7 bases and J by 6 bases; unmatched bases: 8. CDR1 MNHEY and CDR2 SVGAGI come from the germline V gene. The length of the CDR3 is 13 residues. The CDR3 here is CASTEYRGKTQYF. The CDR3 DNA sequence: TGTGCCAGCACCGAATACAGGGGAAAGACCCAGTACTTC.

The chain is built from TRBV6-5 and TRBJ1-2; TRBD1 matches 8 bases. J lost 7 bases, V lost 7 bases, and 5 bases had no gene match. Per germline, CDR1 MNHEY and CDR2 SVGAGI. The CDR3 is 12 residues long. In DNA, the CDR3 is TGTGCCAGCATGCAGGGGGCTCGTGGCTACACCTTC. Its protein product is CASMQGARGYTF.

V gene TRBV11-3 combines with J gene TRBJ1-3; no definite D call. This CDR3 region has 14 residues. Trimming removed 5 bases at V and 1 base at J, with 9 bases between. Germline loops: CDR1 SGHNT, CDR2 YENEEA. CDR3 in amino acids: CASSVEGSGNTIYF. CDR3 coding DNA: TGTGCCAGCAGCGTGGAGGGATCTGGAAACACCATATATTTT.

This rearrangement joins TRBV24-1 to TRBJ2-4; possible D gene TRBD1, 7 bases. Germline values: CDR1 KGHDR, CDR2 SFDVKD. V lost 4 bases and J lost 3, with 12 bases in between. The CDR3 has 15 amino acids. The CDR3 sequence is CATSDPQGGKNIQYF. The CDR3 nucleotides are TGTGCCACCAGTGACCCTCAGGGGGGCAAAAACATTCAGTACTTC.

This chain connects TRBV27 to TRBJ2-2; maybe TRBD2 (5 bases). CDR3 length: 14 residues. Germline V gene sequence: CDR1 MNHEY, CDR2 SMNVEV (reference sequence). Trimming took 4 bases from V and 7 from J, leaving 13 bases between them. The CDR3 coding sequence is TGTGCCAGCAGTTCCCGTCCCGGGGTCGGGGAGCTGTTTTTT. Its protein is CASSSRPGVGELFF.

This chain uses TRBV2 with TRBJ2-1; D is undetermined. The CDR3 length is 11 residues. V was clipped by 4 bases and J by 7 bases, with 5 bases between them. Germline V gene sequence: CDR1 SNHLY, CDR2 FYNNEI. CDR3: CASSARNEQFF. CDR3 nucleotide sequence: TGTGCCAGCAGTGCTAGAAATGAGCAGTTCTTC.

The chain recombines TRBV18 with TRBJ1-1; D is uncertain. Per germline, CDR1 KGHSH and CDR2 LQKENI. The length of the CDR3 is 15 residues. V was cut by 0 bases and J by 0 bases, with 8 bases left in between. CDR3 DNA: TGTGCCAGCTCACCACCGCAACAGATGAACACTGAAGCTTTCTTT. Translation: CASSPPQQMNTEAFF.

The V and J genes are TRBV7-9 and TRBJ1-5; D possibly corresponds to TRBD1 (5 bases). Trimming shortened V by 0 bases and J by 5 bases, and 11 bases separated the two germline ends. This CDR3 has 15 residues. Germline V gene lookup returns CDR1 SEHNR and CDR2 FQNEAQ (reference sequence). The CDR3 loop is CASSLAGARDQPQHF. In DNA, the CDR3 is TGTGCCAGCAGCTTAGCAGGGGCTAGGGATCAGCCCCAGCATTTT.

This chain links TRBV12-3 or TRBV12-4 with TRBJ1-1; D unresolved. The length of the CDR3 is 13 residues. With 0 bases removed from V and 3 bases from J, the gap between germline ends came to 5 bases. The CDR3 region has the DNA TGTGCCAGCAGTTTAGCCGGGTACACTGAAGCTTTCTTT. This gives the protein CASSLAGYTEAFF.

The chain is built from TRBV5-8 and TRBJ1-2; the D gene is possibly TRBD1 (6 bases). CDR1 SGHTS and CDR2 YDEGEE come from the germline V gene. The V end lost 4 bases, the J end lost 4 bases, and 17 bases lay between the germline ends. This CDR3 has 15 residues. CDR3 bases: TGTGCCAGCAGCATCGGACCGGGACAAAGCTATGGCTACACCTTC. Its protein product is CASSIGPGQSYGYTF.

The chain combines TRBV27 with TRBJ1-1; TRBD1 might be the D (5 bases). The V end lost 5 bases, the J end lost 1 base, and 11 bases lay between the germline ends. The germline V gene encodes CDR1 MNHEY and CDR2 SMNVEV (reference sequence). The CDR3 has 14 residues. The CDR3 DNA reads as TGTGCCAGCAGTGTTCAGGGTAAGAACACTGAAGCTTTCTTT. As protein: CASSVQGKNTEAFF.

The CDR3 region has the DNA TGTGCCAGTATCGCAGAGAACACTGAAGCTTTCTTT. This codes for CASIAENTEAFF. The V gene is TRBV19, the J gene TRBJ1-1; no reliable D call. The CDR3 is made up of 12 amino acids. CDR1 LNHDA and CDR2 SQIVND come from the germline V gene (reference sequence). Deletions cut 7 bases from V and 1 base from J, with 7 bases between.

The chain uses TRBV5-4 and TRBJ2-1; D is ambiguous. CDR1 and CDR2 from the germline V gene are SGHNT and YYREEE (reference sequence). There are 15 residues in the CDR3. V gave up 0 bases and J gave up 0 bases, with 7 bases separating them. The CDR3, as DNA: TGTGCCAGCAGCTTGGATGTGAGCTCCTACAATGAGCAGTTCTTC. Its protein is CASSLDVSSYNEQFF.